There are a few counts of the clone carrying this T cell receptor beta chain. These data are taken from a study of OX40 agonist ivuxolimab in advanced cancers. Looking at the study overall: The mean age was roughly 60 years, ranging from 23 to 79, with under 90% of participants male. Three individuals attained partial responses, comprising one hepatocellular carcinoma case and two cutaneous melanoma cases.

The CDR3 contains 12 residues. The V end was cut by 6 bases, the J end by 10 bases, with 10 bases between. The germline V gene encodes CDR1 MGHDK and CDR2 SYGVNS. Assay: immunoSEQ multiplex PCR; the TCRdb copy retains only in-frame clones and omits some. Of 75,000 or so clones in the sample, around 82% were seen once. The J gene is TRBJ1-6, the V gene TRBV25-1; D uncertain. The TCR sequence derives from an adult with an advanced solid tumor such as melanoma, head and neck, liver or kidney cancer. The sample in question was CD4+ or CD8+ T cells sorted from blood, obtained in a trial of the OX40 agonist ivuxolimab. As DNA, the CDR3 is TGTGCCAGCAGAGGCAGTATGTCACCCCTCCACTTT. Its protein is CASRGSMSPLHF. The full variable domain, completed using reference TRBV25-1 and TRBJ1-6, is EADIYQTPRYLVIGTGKKITLECSQTMGHDKMYWYQQDPGMELHLIHYSYGVNSTEKGDLSSESTVSRIRTEHFPLTLESARPSHTSQYLCASRGSMSPLHFGNGTRLTVT.